These T cell receptor beta chains were read from a single sample in a study of blood T cells in healthy people across ages. TCRdb fed the 5' RACE reads into MiXCR, producing one record per CDR3 protein. The data contain under 700,000 distinct CDR3 sequences, nearly 25% of them seen just once; the ten biggest clones take up 7.5% to 9%. These data also formed part of another study, on T cells of mothers and their children.

Sequencing was performed on blood. These receptors were collected from a boy aged 10-17 years in good health. Both conserved end residues are part of each CDR3. The D gene is left open where the match is weak. A row's size may be missing; if present it is once, few, many or a size class.

j_call d_call cdr3_length v_call clone_size cdr3_aa cdr3_nt
TRBJ2-5 TRBD1 14 TRBV10-3 many CAISGGTGKETQYF TGTGCCATCAGTGGCGGGACAGGGAAAGAGACCCAGTACTTC
TRBJ2-1 . 21 TRBV28 . CASSLSVAGGRRGSGHNEQFF TGTGCCAGCAGTTTATCCGTGGCTGGAGGGAGGAGAGGTTCGGGACACAATGAGCAGTTCTTC
TRBJ2-3 . 15 TRBV5-1 many CASSLTGLITDTQYF TGCGCCAGCAGCTTGACAGGGCTAATCACAGATACGCAGTATTTT
TRBJ1-1 . 15 TRBV6-5 few CASSYSSGIGTEAFF TGTGCCAGCAGTTACTCTTCAGGGATTGGCACTGAAGCTTTCTTT
TRBJ1-5 . 15 TRBV9 . CASRAGGSSNQPQHF TGTGCCAGCCGGGCGGGGGGCAGTAGCAATCAGCCCCAGCATTTT
TRBJ2-1 TRBD2 14 TRBV27 few CASKASGRINEQFF TGTGCCAGCAAAGCTAGCGGGAGGATTAATGAGCAGTTCTTC
TRBJ2-1 TRBD2 15 TRBV12-3/TRBV12-4 few CASSLLAGGPNEQFF TGTGCCAGCAGTTTACTAGCGGGGGGCCCCAATGAGCAGTTCTTC
TRBJ2-5 . 20 TRBV6-4 . CASSFKTGGTGRLAGETQYF TGTGCCAGCAGCTTCAAAACCGGGGGGACAGGAAGACTAGCAGGAGAGACCCAGTACTTC
TRBJ2-7 . 15 TRBV7-9 . CASSFGQTISYEQYF TGTGCCAGCAGCTTCGGACAGACTATCTCCTACGAGCAGTACTTC
TRBJ2-7 TRBD1 15 TRBV25-1 many CASSVSGTGSHEQYF TGTGCCAGCAGTGTGTCCGGGACAGGGTCCCACGAGCAGTACTTC
TRBJ2-7 TRBD2 15 TRBV15 few CATQTLAGPTYEQYF TGTGCCACTCAGACCTTAGCGGGGCCGACCTACGAGCAGTACTTC
TRBJ2-5 TRBD1 15 TRBV28 . CASKPDRGWGETQYF TGTGCCAGCAAACCGGACAGGGGCTGGGGAGAGACCCAGTACTTC
TRBJ2-5 TRBD2 16 TRBV2 many CASKKGLAGGKETQYF TGTGCCAGCAAAAAGGGACTAGCGGGGGGTAAAGAGACCCAGTACTTC
TRBJ2-2 TRBD2 13 TRBV29-1 . CSGGGIDTGELFF TGCAGCGGGGGGGGTATAGACACCGGGGAGCTGTTTTTT
TRBJ2-7 TRBD2 15 TRBV5-6 few CASSLPAGGSYEQYF TGTGCCAGCAGCTTGCCAGCGGGAGGATCCTACGAGCAGTACTTC
TRBJ2-7 . 14 TRBV18 few CASSRDQGGPEQYF TGTGCCAGCTCACGGGACCAGGGGGGGCCCGAGCAGTACTTC
TRBJ2-7 . 15 TRBV27 . CASSYALTGNYEQYF TGTGCCAGCAGTTACGCGCTTACAGGGAACTACGAGCAGTACTTC
TRBJ1-3 TRBD1 15 TRBV14 few CASSQLGQVGNTIYF TGTGCCAGCAGCCAACTGGGACAGGTCGGAAACACCATATATTTT
TRBJ2-1 . 13 TRBV15 . CATSLNGYNEQFF TGTGCCACCAGTCTTAATGGTTACAATGAGCAGTTCTTC
TRBJ2-3 TRBD2 16 TRBV7-9 . CASSSGLAISTDTQYF TGTGCCAGCAGCTCGGGACTAGCTATAAGCACAGATACGCAGTATTTT
TRBJ1-2 TRBD1 13 TRBV27 . CASKRDRNYGYTF TGTGCCAGCAAACGGGACAGAAACTATGGCTACACCTTC
TRBJ2-3 TRBD2 16 TRBV20-1 . CSASLGGRAYGDTQYF TGCAGTGCTAGTCTCGGCGGGAGGGCATACGGGGATACGCAGTATTTT
TRBJ2-1 TRBD1 16 TRBV7-9 few CASSPGGTGGLNEQFF TGTGCCAGCAGCCCAGGGGGGACAGGGGGCCTCAATGAGCAGTTCTTC
TRBJ1-5 TRBD1 18 TRBV7-9 . CASSSFGTGGRSNQPQHF TGTGCCAGCAGCTCCTTTGGGACAGGGGGAAGAAGCAATCAGCCCCAGCATTTT